Each of the 13 T cell receptor beta chains below was sequenced from the same sample in a study of blood T cell repertoires in COVID-19. TCRdb keeps only in-frame clones here, not all; method: immunoSEQ multiplex PCR. Counted here are 250,000 or so clones, around 84% occurring once; the ten biggest clones make up 1.6%. The specimen was PBMCs or T cells enriched from blood (not recorded which). These TCRs come from a woman between 45 and 65 years old who had recovered from COVID-19.

The chain joins TRBV18 to TRBJ2-3, with 12 nucleotides matching TRBD1. With V trimmed by 8 bases and J by 2 bases, 5 bases remained unmatched. This CDR3 is built from 15 residues. In germline, CDR1 is KGHSH, CDR2 LQKENI. CDR3 amino acids: CASTPGQGATDTQYF. DNA for the CDR3: TGTGCCAGCACCCCGGGACAGGGGGCCACAGATACGCAGTATTTT.

This chain uses TRBV6-5 with TRBJ2-1; 10 bases agree with TRBD2. Germline loops: CDR1 MNHEY, CDR2 SVGAGI. J gave up 6 bases and V 7 bases, and 9 bases lay outside the gene matches. The CDR3 loop spans 15 amino acids. The CDR3 region has the DNA TGTGCCAGCACTAAGCGGGAGGGATTGACCAATGAGCAGTTCTTC. Its protein is CASTKREGLTNEQFF.

The CDR3 nucleotides read TGTGCCAGCAGCACGCGACAGGGGGTTGTAGGTGATACGCAGTATTTT. Translating it yields CASSTRQGVVGDTQYF. The V gene is TRBV7-6, the J gene TRBJ2-3, with 9 bases fitting TRBD1. J gave up 6 bases and V 5 bases, and 12 bases lay outside the gene matches. This CDR3 is built from 16 residues. CDR1 and CDR2 from the germline V gene are SGHVS and FNYEAQ.

The chain recombines TRBV9 with TRBJ2-3, with 9 bases that match TRBD2. The V gene's germline CDR1 is SGDLS and CDR2 YYNGEE. CDR3 length: 16 amino acids. V trimming: 4 bases; J trimming: 1 base; junction bases outside the gene matches: 7. The CDR3 protein is CASSTRRTSGTDTQYF. In DNA, the CDR3 is TGTGCCAGCAGCACGCGACGGACTAGCGGCACAGATACGCAGTATTTT.

This clone was counted between two and nine times. CDR3 sequence reads: CASSLAAGTMNTEAFF. DNA for the CDR3: TGCGCCAGCAGCTTGGCCGCGGGGACCATGAACACTGAAGCTTTCTTT. The chain combines TRBV5-1 with TRBJ1-1; TRBD1 is a possible D gene (5 bases). With 0 bases removed from V and 0 bases from J, the gap between germline ends came to 12 bases. This CDR3 has 16 residues. Per germline, CDR1 SGHRS and CDR2 YFSETQ.

For this clone: An end of the junction does not agree with germline; a read error may underlie this. The rearrangement joins TRBV5-4 to TRBJ2-2; 7 bases match TRBD2. This CDR3 is 15 amino acids long. The germline V gene has CDR1 SGHNT and CDR2 YYREEE (reference sequence). In nucleotides, the CDR3 is TGTGCCAGCAGCAGAGCCGGGGGGAACGCCGGGGAGCTGTTTTTT. This translates into CASSRAGGNAGELFF.

V gene TRBV7-9 combines with J gene TRBJ2-7; 10 bases are a match to TRBD2. Germline CDR1 and CDR2: SEHNR and FQNEAQ (reference sequence). The CDR3 totals 13 residues. V trimming: 6 bases; J trimming: 6 bases; junction bases outside the gene matches: 5. For the CDR3, the DNA is TGTGCCAGCAGTCGAATAGCGGGAGGCGAGCAGTACTTC. Protein: CASSRIAGGEQYF.

This sequence joins TRBV5-6 and TRBJ2-7; the D is unclear. Germline values: CDR1 SGHDT, CDR2 YYEEEE. V was pared by 0 bases and J by 6 bases, with 16 bases between. The CDR3 spans 15 residues. The CDR3 DNA reads as TGTGCCAGCAGCTTGGATTTGCGGCACCCTCGCGAGCAGTACTTC. Its protein product is CASSLDLRHPREQYF.

The chain combines TRBV5-6 with TRBJ1-6; 8 bases agree with TRBD1. Per the germline V gene, CDR1 is SGHDT and CDR2 is YYEEEE. With 1 base clipped from V and 4 bases from J, the junction kept 1 base outside the gene matches. The CDR3 totals 15 residues. The CDR3 loop is CASSLQGAYNSPLHF. The CDR3 DNA follows: TGTGCCAGCAGCTTGCAGGGGGCGTATAATTCACCCCTCCACTTT.

This chain joins TRBV19 and TRBJ1-1, with 7 bases identical to TRBD1. Per the germline V gene, CDR1 is LNHDA and CDR2 is SQIVND (reference sequence). The CDR3 extends over 13 amino acids. J gave up 3 bases and V 6 bases, and 4 bases lay outside the gene matches. The CDR3 nucleotides read TGTGCCAGTAGCCGACAGGGTTACACTGAAGCTTTCTTT. Its protein product is CASSRQGYTEAFF. The entire variable domain, with the rest obtained from reference TRBV19 and TRBJ1-1, is as follows: DGGITQSPKYLFRKEGQNVTLSCEQNLNHDAMYWYRQDPGQGLRLIYYSQIVNDFQKGDIAEGYSVSREKKESFPLTVTSAQKNPTAFYLCASSRQGYTEAFFGQGTRLTVV.

The chain carries TRBV30 and TRBJ1-4; D not certain. The germline V gene has CDR1 GTSNPN and CDR2 SVGIG (reference sequence). With 1 base removed from V and 7 bases from J, the gap between germline ends came to 7 bases. This CDR3 is 12 amino acids long. The chain's CDR3 is CAWSEGGEKLFF. The CDR3 DNA is TGTGCCTGGAGTGAGGGAGGTGAAAAACTGTTTTTT.

The rearrangement joins TRBV27 to TRBJ2-7; D is perhaps TRBD2 (6 bases). The CDR3 is 13 amino acids. V lost 5 bases, J lost 6 bases, and 14 bases lay in between. The germline V gene encodes CDR1 MNHEY and CDR2 SMNVEV (reference sequence). For the CDR3, the DNA is TGTGCCAGCAGTGGCTTCGTCGGGGGCGAGCAGTACTTC. Protein: CASSGFVGGEQYF.

This clone was seen more than once but under ten times. The rearrangement joins TRBV12-3 or TRBV12-4 to TRBJ2-7; the match to TRBD1 covers 7 bases. The CDR3 has 13 residues. Trimming at V came to 6 bases and at J to 6 bases, leaving 8 bases not matched to a gene. The CDR3 here is CASSRREGAEQYF. Here the CDR3 DNA reads TGTGCCAGCAGCCGTCGTGAGGGGGCCGAGCAGTACTTC.